The clone carrying this T cell receptor (beta chain) was picked up a small number of times. What it recognizes is unknown. Its ends do not fully match the called genes, so a read error is possible. TCRdb reprocessed the RT-PCR reads via MiXCR and lists one record per CDR3 protein. The table has about 540,000 distinct CDR3 sequences, roughly 23% seen once; the top ten hold 2.5% to 3.5%. This entry belongs to a study of response to subunit inactivated influenza vaccine. Study results and limitations: Authors proposed each seasonal influenza vaccination draws in few new T cells.

These records were also assigned to another study, of T cells expressing NK-cell markers. That source reports: The TCR beta cDNA came from 5'RACE template switching with UMIs. Most of the eight sequenced donors tested HCMV-seropositive; one tested seronegative.

The specimen was CD4+ T cells sorted from PBMCs, collected approximately 13 days after vaccination. This TCR was recovered from a man aged 45-65 years who received an inactivated influenza vaccine.

CDR3 sequence reads: CASMGQPNTGELFF. In nucleotides, the CDR3 is TGTGCTAGCATGGGTCAGCCGAACACCGGGGAGCTGTTTTTT. The chain couples TRBV7-7 to TRBJ2-2; D gene uncertain. This CDR3 contains 14 residues. Germline CDR1 and CDR2: SSHAT and FNYEAQ (reference sequence).